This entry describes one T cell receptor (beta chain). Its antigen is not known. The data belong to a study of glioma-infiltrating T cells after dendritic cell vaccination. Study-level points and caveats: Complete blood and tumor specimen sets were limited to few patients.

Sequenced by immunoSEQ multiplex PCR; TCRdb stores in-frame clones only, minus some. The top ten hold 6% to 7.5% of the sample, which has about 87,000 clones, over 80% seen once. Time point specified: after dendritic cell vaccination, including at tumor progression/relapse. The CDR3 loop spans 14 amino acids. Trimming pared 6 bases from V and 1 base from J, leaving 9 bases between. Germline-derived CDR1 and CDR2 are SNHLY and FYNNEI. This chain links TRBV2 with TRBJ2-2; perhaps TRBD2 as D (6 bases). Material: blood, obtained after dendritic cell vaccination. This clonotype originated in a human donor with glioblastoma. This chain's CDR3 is CASRGGVNTGELFF. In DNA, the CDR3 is TGTGCCAGCAGGGGAGGTGTGAACACCGGGGAGCTGTTTTTT.